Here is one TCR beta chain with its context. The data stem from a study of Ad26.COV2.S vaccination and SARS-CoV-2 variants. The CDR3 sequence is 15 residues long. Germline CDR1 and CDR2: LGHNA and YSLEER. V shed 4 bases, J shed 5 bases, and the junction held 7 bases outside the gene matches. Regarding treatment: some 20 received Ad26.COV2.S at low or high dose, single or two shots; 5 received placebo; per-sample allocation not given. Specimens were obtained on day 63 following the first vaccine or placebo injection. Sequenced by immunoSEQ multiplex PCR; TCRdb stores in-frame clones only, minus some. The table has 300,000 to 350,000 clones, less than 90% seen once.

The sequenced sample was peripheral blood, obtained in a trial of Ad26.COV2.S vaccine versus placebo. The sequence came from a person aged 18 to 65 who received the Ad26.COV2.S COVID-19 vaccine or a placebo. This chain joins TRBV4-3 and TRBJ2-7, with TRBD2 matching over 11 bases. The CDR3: CASSLGLAVLNEQYF. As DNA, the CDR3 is TGCGCCAGCAGCCTGGGACTAGCGGTGTTAAACGAGCAGTACTTC.